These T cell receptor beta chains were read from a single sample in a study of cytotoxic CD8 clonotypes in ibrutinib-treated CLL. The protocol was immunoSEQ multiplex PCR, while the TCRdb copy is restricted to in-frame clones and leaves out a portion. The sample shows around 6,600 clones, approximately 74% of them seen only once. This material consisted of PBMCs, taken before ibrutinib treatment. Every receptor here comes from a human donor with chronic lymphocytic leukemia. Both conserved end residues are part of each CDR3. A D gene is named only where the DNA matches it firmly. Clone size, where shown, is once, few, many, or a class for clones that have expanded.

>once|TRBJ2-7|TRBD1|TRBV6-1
TGTGCCAGCATACCTGGGGGACAGAAGGTCTACGAGCAGTACTTC
CASIPGGQKVYEQYF
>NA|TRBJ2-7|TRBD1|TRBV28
TGTGCCAGCGCCAACAAGGACAGGGCAGGGGAGCAGTACTTC
CASANKDRAGEQYF
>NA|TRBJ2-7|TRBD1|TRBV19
TGTGCCAGTAGTATAACAGGGGGCGAAATTTACGAGCAGTACTTC
CASSITGGEIYEQYF
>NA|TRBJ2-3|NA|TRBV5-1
TGCGCCAGCAGCTTGGTGCTGTCCAACACAGATACGCAGTATTTT
CASSLVLSNTDTQYF
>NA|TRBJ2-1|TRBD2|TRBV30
TGTGCCTGGAACCGCGGACTAGCGAACAATGAGCAGTTCTTC
CAWNRGLANNEQFF
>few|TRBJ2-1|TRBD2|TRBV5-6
TGTGCCAGCAGCTTAATCGTAGCGGGAGTCAATGAGCAGTTCTTC
CASSLIVAGVNEQFF
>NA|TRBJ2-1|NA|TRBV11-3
TGTGCCAGCAGTGGGGGGAGGCAGTTCTTC
CASSGGRQFF
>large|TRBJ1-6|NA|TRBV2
TGTGCCAGCAGGCAGGGTAATTCACCCCTCCACTTT
CASRQGNSPLHF
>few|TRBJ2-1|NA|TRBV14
TGTGCCAGCAGCCGCGAGGGGAGGACGAATGAGCAGTTCTTC
CASSREGRTNEQFF
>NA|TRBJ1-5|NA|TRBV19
TGTGCCAGTAGTATAGTCCCGGAGCCCCAGCATTTT
CASSIVPEPQHF
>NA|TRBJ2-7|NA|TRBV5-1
TGCGCCAGCAGCTTCGGAGTAGGAGGCGAGCAGTACTTC
CASSFGVGGEQYF
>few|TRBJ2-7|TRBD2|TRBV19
TGTGCCAGTAGTGTTGCGGGAGAAACCGAGCAGTACTTC
CASSVAGETEQYF
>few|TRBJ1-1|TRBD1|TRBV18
TGTGCCAGCTCACCGGGACAGGGGGTTGACACTGAAGCTTTCTTT
CASSPGQGVDTEAFF